This T cell receptor beta chain was sequenced during a study of Ad26.COV2.S vaccination and SARS-CoV-2 variants. The overall study: Intramuscular Ad26.COV2.S at 5x10^10 or 1x10^11 viral particles. The study's findings and limits: Relative to placebo recipients, vaccine recipients exhibited elevated spike-specific TCR breadth. Participants given vaccine showed non-spike TCR breadth similar to that of placebo recipients.

The sample's treatment: over 15 received Ad26.COV2.S at low or high dose, single or two shots; roughly five received placebo; per-sample allocation not given. It was on day 63 after the first vaccine or placebo injection that samples were taken. Aged 18-55 years, donor was enrolled in Boston in the early 2020s. Here immunoSEQ multiplex PCR was the method, and the copy in TCRdb shows in-frame clones only, minus some. Among more than 300,000 clones listed, roughly 86% were seen once. The germline V gene has CDR1 SGHNT and CDR2 YENEEA. V lost 1 base to trimming and J lost 5 bases; unmatched junction nucleotides: 2. The CDR3 has 14 residues. Regarding this clone: What it binds is unknown.

V usage is TRBV11-3 and J usage is TRBJ1-1; 9 positions match TRBD1. The sample was peripheral blood, taken in a trial of Ad26.COV2.S vaccine versus placebo. The sequence came from a person aged 18-60 years who received the Ad26.COV2.S COVID-19 vaccine or a placebo. CDR3: CASSLGTGATEAFF. CDR3 DNA: TGTGCCAGCAGCTTAGGGACAGGGGCTACTGAAGCTTTCTTT.